This is a list of T cell receptor beta chains from one sample in a study of T-cell memory formation after mild COVID-19. TCRdb independently ran MiXCR on the 5' RACE reads; one entry per CDR3 protein. Here the sample spans roughly 170,000 distinct CDR3 sequences, approximately 18% being singletons. The sequenced material came from PBMCs or a T cell subset sorted from them (not recorded which). Every receptor here comes from a man aged 18 to 35 who had mild COVID-19 (a few samples of this study predate the infection). Cell type and time point are not known. The CDR3 runs from the conserved cysteine through the conserved F or W. Each record gives: clone size, D gene, V gene, J gene, CDR3 DNA, CDR3 protein. The D gene is left open where the match is weak. Clone size is given for some rows only: seen once, a few or many times, or a class if the clone is expanded.

>NA|NA|TRBV5-6|TRBJ1-6
TGTGCCAGCAGCGTTCGGGCAGCGTCCTTCCACTTT
CASSVRAASFHF
>few|NA|TRBV2|TRBJ2-5
TGTGCCAGCGGGGCTCTCCAAGAGACCCAGTACTTC
CASGALQETQYF
>few|NA|TRBV7-2|TRBJ1-1
TGTGCCAGCAGCCTAAAACAGGGCAGGAACACTGAAGCTTTCTTT
CASSLKQGRNTEAFF
>NA|NA|TRBV4-3|TRBJ1-5
TGCGCCAGCAGCTTCCTCCAGGGCGTTCAGCCCCAGCATTTT
CASSFLQGVQPQHF
>NA|NA|TRBV3-1|TRBJ1-2
TGTGCCAGCAGCCAAGGGGCAGCCGAGAGAGGCTACACCTTC
CASSQGAAERGYTF
>NA|TRBD1|TRBV7-2|TRBJ1-1
TGTGCCAGCAGCCGTGACAGGGTGACTGAAGCTTTCTTT
CASSRDRVTEAFF
>many|TRBD2|TRBV3-1|TRBJ2-7
TGTGCCAGCAGCTCTCGACTAGCGGGCCTCCCCTACGAGCAGTACTTC
CASSSRLAGLPYEQYF
>many|TRBD2|TRBV3-1|TRBJ2-1
TGTGCCAGCAGCCAAGCGGGGGCGGGGGGGTTCTATGAGCAGTTCTTC
CASSQAGAGGFYEQFF
>NA|TRBD1|TRBV6-5|TRBJ1-6
TGTGCCAGCAGTTTGTCTCGACAGGGAAGTTCACCCCTCCACTTT
CASSLSRQGSSPLHF
>NA|TRBD2|TRBV7-7|TRBJ2-5
TGTGCCAGCAGCTTATCGTCCAGCGGGGGGGCGGAGACCCAGTACTTC
CASSLSSSGGAETQYF
>NA|NA|TRBV5-1|TRBJ1-2
TGCGCCAGCAGCTTGGCAGGGGCGGACGGCTACACCTTC
CASSLAGADGYTF
>few|NA|TRBV4-3|TRBJ2-4
TGCGCCAGCAGCCAAGAGGGACCGGCCAAAAACATTCAGTACTTC
CASSQEGPAKNIQYF
>NA|NA|TRBV30|TRBJ1-5
TGTGCCTGGGGGCCGGGTAGCAATCAGCCCCAGCATTTT
CAWGPGSNQPQHF
>NA|NA|TRBV6-1|TRBJ2-3
TGTGCCAGCAGTTTGGACAGAAACACAGATACGCAGTATTTT
CASSLDRNTDTQYF
>few|TRBD2|TRBV20-1|TRBJ2-7
TGCAGTGCTAGAGATCGGACTAGCGGGGGGACCTACGAGCAGTACTTC
CSARDRTSGGTYEQYF
>NA|NA|TRBV20-1|TRBJ2-2
TGCAGTGCTAGGCAGGCCGGTATGATGAACACCGGGGAGCTGTTTTTT
CSARQAGMMNTGELFF
>NA|NA|TRBV3-1|TRBJ2-3
TGTGCCAGCAGCCCACAGGGAACCTCAGATACGCAGTATTTT
CASSPQGTSDTQYF
>few|NA|TRBV10-1|TRBJ2-3
TGCGCCAGCAGTCTTTCGGTCCGAGGAGATACGCAGTATTTT
CASSLSVRGDTQYF
>NA|TRBD1|TRBV20-1|TRBJ1-6
TGCAGTGCCCGGACAGGGAGGGGATCACCCCTCCACTTT
CSARTGRGSPLHF
>NA|NA|TRBV5-1|TRBJ2-3
TGCGCCAGCAGCTTGATACTGGGCGGGGCCCTGCTAGATACGCAGTATTTT
CASSLILGGALLDTQYF
>few|TRBD1|TRBV6-2/TRBV6-3|TRBJ2-7
TGTGCCAGCAGTCCCCGGGACAGAGATGACTACGAGCAGTACTTC
CASSPRDRDDYEQYF
>NA|NA|TRBV9|TRBJ1-3
TGTGCCAGCAGCCCGAGGGTATCTGGAAACACCATATATTTT
CASSPRVSGNTIYF
>many|TRBD1|TRBV5-1|TRBJ1-1
TGCGCCAGCAGCTATAGACAGGGGATAAACACTGAAGCTTTCTTT
CASSYRQGINTEAFF
>few|NA|TRBV10-2|TRBJ2-5
TGCGCCAGCAGTGAGTCTCGGGTCGTCCAAGAGACCCAGTACTTC
CASSESRVVQETQYF
>few|NA|TRBV5-1|TRBJ2-3
TGCGCCAGCAGCTTGGGGGCCAGGGGAGGCCACACAGATACGCAGTATTTT
CASSLGARGGHTDTQYF
>NA|NA|TRBV7-8|TRBJ1-2
TGTGCCAGCAGCACAGCAGGGGTTGGCTACACCTTC
CASSTAGVGYTF
>NA|NA|TRBV7-9|TRBJ1-3
TGTGCCAGCAGCTTAAGGCCAGGGGTTAATGGAAACACCATATATTTT
CASSLRPGVNGNTIYF
>few|TRBD1|TRBV11-2|TRBJ1-1
TGTGCCAGCAGCTTGGACAGGGGGAGCACTGAAGCTTTCTTT
CASSLDRGSTEAFF
>NA|TRBD2|TRBV5-1|TRBJ2-3
TGCGCCAGCAGATGGACTAGCGGGGGGGGTAGCACAGATACGCAGTATTTT
CASRWTSGGGSTDTQYF
>NA|NA|TRBV2|TRBJ1-1
TGTGCCAGCAGTGAAGGGCAGGGGTCTCTCCTCACTGAAGCTTTCTTT
CASSEGQGSLLTEAFF
>few|NA|TRBV7-9|TRBJ2-7
TGTGCCAGCAGCCAGGGGGGCAGGATGGGCCACGAGCAGTACTTC
CASSQGGRMGHEQYF
>NA|NA|TRBV7-9|TRBJ1-2
TGTGCCAGCAGCCATTCCACAGACGATGGCTACACCTTC
CASSHSTDDGYTF
>once|NA|TRBV4-1|TRBJ1-5
TGCGCCAGCAGCGTTGGGGGGGTCGGTCGCAATCAGCCCCAGCATTTT
CASSVGGVGRNQPQHF
>NA|NA|TRBV4-3|TRBJ1-3
TGCGCCAGCAGCCAAATGACGGTTTCTGGAAACACCATATATTTT
CASSQMTVSGNTIYF
>few|NA|TRBV15|TRBJ2-3
TGTGCCACCAGCAGAGATGTCGGGCCTTCGGATACGCAGTATTTT
CATSRDVGPSDTQYF
>NA|NA|TRBV7-2|TRBJ2-1
TGTGCCAGCAACCGGGGCGGGACAGCTTTAAATGAGCAGTTCTTC
CASNRGGTALNEQFF
>once|TRBD2|TRBV7-3|TRBJ2-1
TGTGCCAGCAGCTTTGGAACTAGCGGGGGGTACAATGAGCAGTTCTTC
CASSFGTSGGYNEQFF
>NA|NA|TRBV7-9|TRBJ2-4
TGTGCCAGCAGCTTAACCGGGGCCGCCAAAAACATTCAGTACTTC
CASSLTGAAKNIQYF
>few|NA|TRBV19|TRBJ2-3
TGTGCCAGTAGTATAGAGGGGGCCAAAGTCGGCAATACGCAGTATTTT
CASSIEGAKVGNTQYF
>NA|TRBD2|TRBV5-1|TRBJ2-1
TGCGCCAGCCGCATAACTAGCGGGGGGGTTTACGAGCAGTTCTTC
CASRITSGGVYEQFF
>NA|TRBD1|TRBV7-2|TRBJ2-2
TGTGCCAGCAGCTCATCACAGGGGCCCACCGGGGAGCTGTTTTTT
CASSSSQGPTGELFF
>few|NA|TRBV29-1|TRBJ2-5
TGCAGCGCTGCGCGCGGCGCCGGGACGGAGAAACAAGAGACCCAGTACTTC
CSAARGAGTEKQETQYF
>NA|NA|TRBV9|TRBJ1-1
TGTGCCAGCAGCGTTATGGGGGAGATCATGACCACTGAAGCTTTCTTT
CASSVMGEIMTTEAFF